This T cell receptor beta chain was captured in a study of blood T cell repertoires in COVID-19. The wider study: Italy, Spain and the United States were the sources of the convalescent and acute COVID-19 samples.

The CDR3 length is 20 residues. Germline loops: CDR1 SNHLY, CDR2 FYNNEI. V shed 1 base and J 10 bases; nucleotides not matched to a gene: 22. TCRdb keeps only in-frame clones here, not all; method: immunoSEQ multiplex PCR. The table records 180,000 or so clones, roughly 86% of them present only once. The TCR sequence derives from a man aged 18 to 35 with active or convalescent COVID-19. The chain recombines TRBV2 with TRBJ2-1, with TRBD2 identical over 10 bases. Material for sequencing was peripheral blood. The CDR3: CASSEELTQASGRRSEEQFF. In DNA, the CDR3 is TGTGCCAGCAGTGAAGAACTGACACAGGCTAGCGGGAGACGTTCAGAAGAGCAGTTCTTC.